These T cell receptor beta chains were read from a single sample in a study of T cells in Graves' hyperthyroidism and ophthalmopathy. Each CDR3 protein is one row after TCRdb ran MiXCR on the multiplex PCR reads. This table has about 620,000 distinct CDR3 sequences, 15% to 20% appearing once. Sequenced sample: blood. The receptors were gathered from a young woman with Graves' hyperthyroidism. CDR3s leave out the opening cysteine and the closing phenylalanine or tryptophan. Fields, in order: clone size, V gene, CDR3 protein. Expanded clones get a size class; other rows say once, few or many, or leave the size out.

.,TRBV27,ASSLGTVISGANVLT
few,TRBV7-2,ASSLTGLALQETQY
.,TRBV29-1,SVEVLSSTDTQY
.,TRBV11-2,ASSSLGLISYEQY
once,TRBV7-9,ASSTWTAAYEQF
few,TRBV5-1,ASSFVGEADTQY
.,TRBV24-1,ATSDLVTLPDTQY
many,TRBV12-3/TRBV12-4,ASTSKGGLTSGF
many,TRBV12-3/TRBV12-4,ASRAGGVNQPQH
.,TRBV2,ASSQVGAPDTQY
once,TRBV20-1,SARETRNDGQY
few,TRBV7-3,ASSSGTVAGVETQY
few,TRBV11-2,PSSFPFGEAF
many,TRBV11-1,ASSFGAGRTDTQY
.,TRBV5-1,ASSSGSSPLH
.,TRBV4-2,ASSPSGTVADTQY
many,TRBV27,ASSLFASGEQF
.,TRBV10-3,AITSTNTDTQY
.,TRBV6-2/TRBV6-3,ASSWWSGETQH
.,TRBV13,ASSLGHTTYEQY
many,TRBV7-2,ASSLTFFYGYT
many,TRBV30,AWGPGEAF
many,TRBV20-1,SARKTGSTEAF
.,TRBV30,AWSRTDRGEQY
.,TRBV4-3,ASSPSGAKRDEQF
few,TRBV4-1,ASSQDPDQPQH
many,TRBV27,ASSLQGAVSTEAF
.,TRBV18,ASSPAGLADTQY
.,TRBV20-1,SASCRTSGNQETQY
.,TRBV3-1,AGSQWLNNYGYT
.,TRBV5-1,ASSLASPFYEQY
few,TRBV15,ATSPSTISSYNEQF
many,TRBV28,ASSLWGEAYEQY
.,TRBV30,AWSPLTGTEQF
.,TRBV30,AWSGTWTGGETQY
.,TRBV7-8,ASSPVGGRNSPLH
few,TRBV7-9,ASSLPAGAREQF
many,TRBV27,ASRRTGSSLYEQY
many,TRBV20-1,SASTGYYQETQY
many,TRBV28,ASSSPQQNNEQF
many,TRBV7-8,ASSPRSQTQY
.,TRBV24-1,ATSDARTSGSVRETQY
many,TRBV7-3,ASSTNQGARDTQY
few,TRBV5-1,ASRDDKETQY
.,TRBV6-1,ASTYRGRETQY
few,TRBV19,ASSDVSGANVLT
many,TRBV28,ASSLAVSYNEQF
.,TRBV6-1,ASRPTIAHEQF
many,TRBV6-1,ASSAGIHLLNYGYT
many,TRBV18,ASSPPGQGLYEQY
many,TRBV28,ASSQGLNEQF
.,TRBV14,ASSQVRDRVYEQY